A single sample gave rise to the 10 T cell receptor beta chains below, sequenced in a study of ipilimumab plus nivolumab after autologous stem cell transplantation. The method was immunoSEQ multiplex PCR; TCRdb's version includes in-frame clones alone and lacks a portion of them. Of some 41,000 clones in the sample, about 92% were seen once. The sample was PBMCs, taken in a trial of ipilimumab plus nivolumab as post-transplant consolidation. All receptors come from a male donor with multiple myeloma.

V gene TRBV2 combines with J gene TRBJ2-2; 8 positions match TRBD2. Germline assignment: CDR1 SNHLY and CDR2 FYNNEI. The CDR3 has 15 residues. V was clipped by 6 bases and J by 4 bases; unmatched bases: 7. The CDR3 here is CASRRSGVGTGELFF. The CDR3 DNA reads as TGTGCCAGCAGGCGTAGCGGGGTGGGCACCGGGGAGCTGTTTTTT.

This chain links TRBV5-1 with TRBJ1-3; TRBD1 is a possible D gene (6 bases). CDR1 is SGHRS and CDR2 is YFSETQ in the germline V gene. The V gene lost 1 base and the J gene lost 0 bases, with 20 bases spanning the gap. CDR3 length: 19 residues. This CDR3 is CASSLMGGSTIGSGNTIYF. Here the CDR3 DNA reads TGCGCCAGCAGCTTGATGGGGGGCTCCACTATCGGCTCTGGAAACACCATATATTTT.

In regard to this clone: In this CDR3 the conserved last residue, phenylalanine or tryptophan, is missing, so a read error is likely. It is unclear where the CDR3 begins or ends on the DNA, so no DNA is shown, and the CDR3 is as TCRdb lists it. The V and J genes are TRBV5-1 and TRBJ2-7; the table names TRBD2, a call not compared with the DNA. The CDR3 contains 15 residues when both ends are counted. Germline values: CDR1 SGHRS, CDR2 YFSETQ. This CDR3 reads CASSLGTGGSGRASL.

This clone was found once. The chain couples TRBV2 to TRBJ1-2; 10 nucleotides match TRBD1. Unmatched junction bases numbered 9, after V lost 6 bases and J lost 8 bases. The V gene's germline CDR1 is SNHLY and CDR2 FYNNEI. The length of the CDR3 is 14 residues. CDR3 DNA sequence: TGTGCCAGCAGCGCGGACAGGGGGTACGGAGGCTACACCTTC. Protein: CASSADRGYGGYTF.

This clone turned up a few times. The chain carries TRBV7-3 and TRBJ1-1; D unclear. Trimming left V 2 bases short and J 1 base short, with 5 bases between. Germline CDR1 reads SGHTA; CDR2 reads FQGTGA. The CDR3 contains 13 residues. CDR3 amino acids: CASSLGQNTEAFF. In DNA form, the CDR3 reads TGTGCCAGCAGCTTAGGGCAGAACACTGAAGCTTTCTTT.

J is TRBJ2-7 and V is TRBV15, with D hard to call. Trimming took 0 bases from V and 2 from J, leaving 8 bases between them. This CDR3 is 14 amino acids long. The germline V gene encodes CDR1 LNHNV and CDR2 YYDKDF (reference sequence). The CDR3 coding sequence is TGTGCCACCAGCAGAGACCCGTGGACCTACGAGCAGTACTTC. This translates into CATSRDPWTYEQYF.

The chain joins TRBV29-1 to TRBJ2-3; a possible D gene is TRBD2 (5 bases). CDR3 length: 9 amino acids. Trimming shortened V by 7 bases and J by 6 bases, and 5 bases separated the two germline ends. Germline V lookup: CDR1 SQVTM, CDR2 ANQGSEA. The CDR3 nucleotides read TGCAGCGGAGGGGATACGCAGTATTTT. This translates into CSGGDTQYF.

The chain couples TRBV7-2 to TRBJ2-7, with D tentatively TRBD2 (6 bases). Germline assignment: CDR1 SGHTA and CDR2 FQGNSA. The CDR3 has 13 residues. Trimming removed 2 bases at V and 2 bases at J, with 7 bases between. CDR3 sequence (DNA): TGTGCCAGCAGCTTAACTAGCACCTACGAGCAGTACTTC. Protein sequence: CASSLTSTYEQYF.

Here the CDR3 DNA reads TGTGCCAGCAGCTCGCCAGGACAGCACATCCCCCAGCACACAGATACGCAGTATTTT. Residues: CASSSPGQHIPQHTDTQYF. V usage is TRBV7-8 and J usage is TRBJ2-3; the D gene is possibly TRBD1 (6 bases). The CDR3 spans 19 residues. Trimming left V 4 bases short and J 2 bases short, with 25 bases between. Per germline, CDR1 SGHVS and CDR2 FQNEAQ.

This sequence joins TRBV28 and TRBJ1-2; a possible D gene is TRBD1 (5 bases). The germline V and J ends were trimmed by 2 bases and 2 bases, with 12 bases remaining between them. Germline-derived CDR1 and CDR2 are MDHEN and SYDVKM. The CDR3 spans 15 residues. The CDR3 is CASSLGDGTNYGYTF. In nucleotides, the CDR3 is TGTGCCAGCAGTTTAGGGGACGGCACCAACTATGGCTACACCTTC.